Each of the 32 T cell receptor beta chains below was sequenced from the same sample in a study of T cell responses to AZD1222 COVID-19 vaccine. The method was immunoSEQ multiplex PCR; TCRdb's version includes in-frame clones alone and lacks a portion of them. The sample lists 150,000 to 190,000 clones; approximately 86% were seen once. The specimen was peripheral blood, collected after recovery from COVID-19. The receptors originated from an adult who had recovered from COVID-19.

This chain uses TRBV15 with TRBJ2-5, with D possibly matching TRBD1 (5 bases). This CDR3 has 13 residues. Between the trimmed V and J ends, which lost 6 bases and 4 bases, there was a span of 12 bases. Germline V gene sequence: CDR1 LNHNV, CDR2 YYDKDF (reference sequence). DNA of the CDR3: TGTGCCACCAGGGGCAGGGCATCAGAGACCCAGTACTTC. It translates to CATRGRASETQYF.

The CDR3 DNA sequence: TGCAGCGTTGAAGATCTCAAGGGGGCGAGGGAGACCCAGTACTTC. It is translated as CSVEDLKGARETQYF. The chain is built from TRBV29-1 and TRBJ2-5; TRBD1 matches at 7 bases. The CDR3 length is 15 residues. Trimming cost V 0 bases and J 5 bases; bases outside gene matches: 9. The germline CDR1 and CDR2 sequences are SQVTM and ANQGSEA.

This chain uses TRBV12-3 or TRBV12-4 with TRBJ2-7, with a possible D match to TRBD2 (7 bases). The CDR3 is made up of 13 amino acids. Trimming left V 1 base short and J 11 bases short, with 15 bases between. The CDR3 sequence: CASSLERGGAEYF. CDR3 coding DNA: TGTGCCAGCAGTTTAGAAAGAGGGGGGGCGGAGTACTTC.

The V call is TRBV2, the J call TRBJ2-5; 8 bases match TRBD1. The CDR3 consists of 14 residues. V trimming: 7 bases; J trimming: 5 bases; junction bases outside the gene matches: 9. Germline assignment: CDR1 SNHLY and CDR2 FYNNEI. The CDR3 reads CASTRGQGRETQYF. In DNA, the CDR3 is TGTGCCAGCACCAGGGGGCAGGGGCGGGAGACCCAGTACTTC.

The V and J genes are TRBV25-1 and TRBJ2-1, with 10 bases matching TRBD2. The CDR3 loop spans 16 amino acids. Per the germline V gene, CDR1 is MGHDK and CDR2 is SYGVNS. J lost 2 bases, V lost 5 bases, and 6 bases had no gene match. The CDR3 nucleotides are TGTGCCAGCAGTCAATCTAGCGGGAGCACCTACAATGAGCAGTTCTTC. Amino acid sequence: CASSQSSGSTYNEQFF.

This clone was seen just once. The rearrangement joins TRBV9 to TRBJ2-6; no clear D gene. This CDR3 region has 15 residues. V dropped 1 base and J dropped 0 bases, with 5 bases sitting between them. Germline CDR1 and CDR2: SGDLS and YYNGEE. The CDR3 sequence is CASSVSFSGANVLTF. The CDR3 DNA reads TGTGCCAGCAGCGTATCATTCTCTGGGGCCAACGTCCTGACTTTC.

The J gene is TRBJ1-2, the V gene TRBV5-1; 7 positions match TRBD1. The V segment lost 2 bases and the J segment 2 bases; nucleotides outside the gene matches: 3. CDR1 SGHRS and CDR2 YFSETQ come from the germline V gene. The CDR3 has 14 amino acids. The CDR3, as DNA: TGCGCCAGCAGCTTACAGGGGACAAACTATGGCTACACCTTC. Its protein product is CASSLQGTNYGYTF.

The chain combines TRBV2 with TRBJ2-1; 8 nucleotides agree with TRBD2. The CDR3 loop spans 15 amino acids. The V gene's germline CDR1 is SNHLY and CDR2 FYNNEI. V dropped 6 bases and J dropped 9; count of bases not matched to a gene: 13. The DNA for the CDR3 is TGTGCCAGCAGGGGAGGGACTAGTGGGGGGCGTGAGCAGTTCTTC. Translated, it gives CASRGGTSGGREQFF.

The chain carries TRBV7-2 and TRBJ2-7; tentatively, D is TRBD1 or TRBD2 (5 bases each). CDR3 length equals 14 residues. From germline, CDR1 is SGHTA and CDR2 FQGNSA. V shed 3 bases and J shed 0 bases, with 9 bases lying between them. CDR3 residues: CASSFGGSSYEQYF. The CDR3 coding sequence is TGTGCCAGCAGCTTTGGGGGAAGCTCCTACGAGCAGTACTTC.

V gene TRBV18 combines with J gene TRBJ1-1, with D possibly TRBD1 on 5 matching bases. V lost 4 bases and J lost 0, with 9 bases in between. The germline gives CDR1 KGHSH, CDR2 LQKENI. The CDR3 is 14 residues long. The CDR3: CASSLDRLNTEAFF. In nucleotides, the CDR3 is TGTGCCAGCTCACTCGACAGATTGAACACTGAAGCTTTCTTT.

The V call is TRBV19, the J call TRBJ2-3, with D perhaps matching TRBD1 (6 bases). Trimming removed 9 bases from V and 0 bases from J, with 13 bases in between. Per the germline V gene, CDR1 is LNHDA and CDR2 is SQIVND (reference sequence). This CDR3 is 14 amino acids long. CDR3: CASVDRLSTDTQYF. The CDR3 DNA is TGTGCCAGCGTTGACAGGTTAAGCACAGATACGCAGTATTTT.

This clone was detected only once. Here the CDR3 reads CASSNPPGKEENIQYF. The DNA for the CDR3 is TGTGCCAGCAGCAACCCTCCAGGGAAGGAGGAAAACATTCAGTACTTC. The J gene is TRBJ2-4, the V gene TRBV21-1. TRBV21-1 is labeled a pseudogene. This CDR3 contains 16 residues.

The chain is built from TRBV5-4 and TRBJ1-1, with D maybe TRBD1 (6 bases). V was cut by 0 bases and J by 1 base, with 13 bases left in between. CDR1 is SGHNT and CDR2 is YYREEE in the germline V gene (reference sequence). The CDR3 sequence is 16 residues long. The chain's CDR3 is CASSLGGGGRNTEAFF. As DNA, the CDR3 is TGTGCCAGCAGCTTGGGAGGGGGGGGGAGGAACACTGAAGCTTTCTTT.

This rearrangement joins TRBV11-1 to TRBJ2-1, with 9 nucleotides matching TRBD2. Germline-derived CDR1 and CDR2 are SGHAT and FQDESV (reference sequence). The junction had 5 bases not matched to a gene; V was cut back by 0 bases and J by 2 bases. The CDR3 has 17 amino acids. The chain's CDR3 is CASSLAGGRDTYNEQFF. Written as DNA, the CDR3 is TGTGCCAGCAGCTTAGCAGGCGGGAGGGATACCTACAATGAGCAGTTCTTC.

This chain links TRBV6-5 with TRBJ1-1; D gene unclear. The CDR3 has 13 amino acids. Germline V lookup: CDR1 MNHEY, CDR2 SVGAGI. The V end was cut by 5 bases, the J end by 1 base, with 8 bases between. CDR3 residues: CASSKRGNTEAFF. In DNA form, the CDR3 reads TGTGCCAGCAGTAAACGAGGGAACACTGAAGCTTTCTTT.

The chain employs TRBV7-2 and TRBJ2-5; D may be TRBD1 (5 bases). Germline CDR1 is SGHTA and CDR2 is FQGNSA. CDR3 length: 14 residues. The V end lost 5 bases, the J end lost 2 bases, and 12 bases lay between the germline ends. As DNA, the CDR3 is TGTGCCAGCAGCCCAAGAAGGGGTCAAGAGACCCAGTACTTC. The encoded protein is CASSPRRGQETQYF. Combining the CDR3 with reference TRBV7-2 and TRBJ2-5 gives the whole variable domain GAGVSQSPSNKVTEKGKDVELRCDPISGHTALYWYRQSLGQGLEFLIYFQGNSAPDKSGLPSDRFSAERTGGSVSTLTIQRTQQEDSAVYLCASSPRRGQETQYFGPGTRLLVL.

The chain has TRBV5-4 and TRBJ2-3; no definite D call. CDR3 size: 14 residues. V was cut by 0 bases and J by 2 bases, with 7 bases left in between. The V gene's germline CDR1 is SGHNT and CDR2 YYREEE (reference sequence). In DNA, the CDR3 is TGTGCCAGCAGCTTGGGGCAAGCCACAGATACGCAGTATTTT. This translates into CASSLGQATDTQYF.

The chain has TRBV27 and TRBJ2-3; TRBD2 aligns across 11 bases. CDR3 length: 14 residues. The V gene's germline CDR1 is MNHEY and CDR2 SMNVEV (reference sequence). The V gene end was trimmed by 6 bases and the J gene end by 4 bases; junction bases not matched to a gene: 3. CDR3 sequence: CASRTLAGADTQYF. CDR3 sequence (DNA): TGTGCCAGCAGAACACTAGCGGGAGCAGATACGCAGTATTTT.

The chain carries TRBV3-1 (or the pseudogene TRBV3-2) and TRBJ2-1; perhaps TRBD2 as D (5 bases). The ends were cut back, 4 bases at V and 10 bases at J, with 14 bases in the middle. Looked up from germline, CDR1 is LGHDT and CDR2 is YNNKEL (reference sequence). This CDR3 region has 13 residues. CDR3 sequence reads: CASSPVFIAEQFF. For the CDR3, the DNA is TGTGCCAGCAGCCCGGTTTTTATAGCGGAGCAGTTCTTC.

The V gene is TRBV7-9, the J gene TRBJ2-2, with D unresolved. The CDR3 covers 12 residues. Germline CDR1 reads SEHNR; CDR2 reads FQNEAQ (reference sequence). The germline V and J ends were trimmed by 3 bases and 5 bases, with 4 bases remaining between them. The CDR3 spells CASSFPTGELFF. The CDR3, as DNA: TGTGCCAGCAGCTTCCCGACCGGGGAGCTGTTTTTT. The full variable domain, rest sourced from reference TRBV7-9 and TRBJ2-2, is DTGVSQNPRHKITKRGQNVTFRCDPISEHNRLYWYRQTLGQGPEFLTYFQNEAQLEKSRLLSDRFSAERPKGSFSTLEIQRTEQGDSAMYLCASSFPTGELFFGEGSRLTVL.

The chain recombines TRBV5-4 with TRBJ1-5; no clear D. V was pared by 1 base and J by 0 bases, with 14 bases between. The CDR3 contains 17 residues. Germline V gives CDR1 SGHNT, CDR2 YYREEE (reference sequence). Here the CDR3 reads CASSLISTDGSNQPQHF. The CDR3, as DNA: TGTGCCAGCAGCTTGATCAGTACGGACGGTAGCAATCAGCCCCAGCATTTT.

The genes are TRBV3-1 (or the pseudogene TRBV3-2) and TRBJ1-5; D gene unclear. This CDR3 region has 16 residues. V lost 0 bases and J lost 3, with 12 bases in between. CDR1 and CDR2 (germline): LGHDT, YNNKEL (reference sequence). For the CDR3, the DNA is TGTGCCAGCAGCCAAGATCTGGGAGGGCTCAATCAGCCCCAGCATTTT. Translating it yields CASSQDLGGLNQPQHF.

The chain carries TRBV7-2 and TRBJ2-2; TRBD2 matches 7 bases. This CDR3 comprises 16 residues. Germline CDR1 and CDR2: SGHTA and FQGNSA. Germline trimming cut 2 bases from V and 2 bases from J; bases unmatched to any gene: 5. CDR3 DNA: TGTGCCAGCAGCTTATCCGGACTAGAAAACACCGGGGAGCTGTTTTTT. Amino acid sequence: CASSLSGLENTGELFF.

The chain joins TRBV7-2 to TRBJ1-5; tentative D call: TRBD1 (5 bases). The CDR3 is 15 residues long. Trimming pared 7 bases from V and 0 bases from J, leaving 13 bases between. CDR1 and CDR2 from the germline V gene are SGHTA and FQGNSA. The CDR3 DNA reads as TGTGCCAGCAACCGACAGTTCGGTAGCAATCAGCCCCAGCATTTT. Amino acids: CASNRQFGSNQPQHF.

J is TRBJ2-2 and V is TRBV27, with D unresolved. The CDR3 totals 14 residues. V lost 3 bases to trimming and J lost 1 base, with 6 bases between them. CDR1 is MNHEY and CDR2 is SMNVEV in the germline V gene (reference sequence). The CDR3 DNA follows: TGTGCCAGCAGTTTGAGGAGGAACACCGGGGAGCTGTTTTTT. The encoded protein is CASSLRRNTGELFF.

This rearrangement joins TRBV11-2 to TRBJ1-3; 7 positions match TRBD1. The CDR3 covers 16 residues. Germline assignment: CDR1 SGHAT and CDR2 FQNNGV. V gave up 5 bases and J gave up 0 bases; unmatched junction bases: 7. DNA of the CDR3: TGTGCCAGCAGCCCCCACGACAGGGACTCTGGAAACACCATATATTTT. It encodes CASSPHDRDSGNTIYF.

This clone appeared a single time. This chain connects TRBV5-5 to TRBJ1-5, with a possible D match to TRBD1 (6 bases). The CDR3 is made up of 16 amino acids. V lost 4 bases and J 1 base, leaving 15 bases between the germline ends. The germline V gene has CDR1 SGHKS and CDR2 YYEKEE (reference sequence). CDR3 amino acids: CASSHRGGLSNQPQHF. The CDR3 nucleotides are TGTGCCAGCAGCCACCGGGGGGGCTTAAGCAATCAGCCCCAGCATTTT.

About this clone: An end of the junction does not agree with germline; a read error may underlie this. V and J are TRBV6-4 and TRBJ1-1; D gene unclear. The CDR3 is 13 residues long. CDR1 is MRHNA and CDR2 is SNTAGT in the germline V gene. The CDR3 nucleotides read TGTGCCAGCAGTGACAGTATTGGAGGCAGCTTAGTCTTT. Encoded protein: CASSDSIGGSLVF.

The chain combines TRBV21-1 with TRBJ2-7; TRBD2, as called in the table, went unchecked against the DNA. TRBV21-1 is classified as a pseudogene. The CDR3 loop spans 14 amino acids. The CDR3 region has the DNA TGTGCCAGCAGCAAGGAGCACTCTCTACGCGAGCAGTACTTC. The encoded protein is CASSKEHSLREQYF.

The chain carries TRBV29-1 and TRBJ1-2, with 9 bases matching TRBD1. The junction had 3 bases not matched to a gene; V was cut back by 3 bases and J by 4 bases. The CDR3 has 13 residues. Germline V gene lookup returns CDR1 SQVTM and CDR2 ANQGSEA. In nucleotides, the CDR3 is TGCAGCGTTGACCGGGACAGGGCCTATGGCTACACCTTC. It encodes CSVDRDRAYGYTF.

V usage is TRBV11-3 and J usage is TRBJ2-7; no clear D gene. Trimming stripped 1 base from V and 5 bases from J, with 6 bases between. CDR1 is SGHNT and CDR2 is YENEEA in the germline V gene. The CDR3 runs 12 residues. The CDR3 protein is CASSLVSDEQYF. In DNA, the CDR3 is TGTGCCAGCAGCTTAGTCAGTGACGAGCAGTACTTC.

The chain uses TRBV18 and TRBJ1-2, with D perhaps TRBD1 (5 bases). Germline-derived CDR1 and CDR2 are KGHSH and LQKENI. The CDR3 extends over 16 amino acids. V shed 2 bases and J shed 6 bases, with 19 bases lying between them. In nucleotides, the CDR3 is TGTGCCAGCTCACCAGGAATCTGGCCGACAGACGATGGCTACACCTTC. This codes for CASSPGIWPTDDGYTF.